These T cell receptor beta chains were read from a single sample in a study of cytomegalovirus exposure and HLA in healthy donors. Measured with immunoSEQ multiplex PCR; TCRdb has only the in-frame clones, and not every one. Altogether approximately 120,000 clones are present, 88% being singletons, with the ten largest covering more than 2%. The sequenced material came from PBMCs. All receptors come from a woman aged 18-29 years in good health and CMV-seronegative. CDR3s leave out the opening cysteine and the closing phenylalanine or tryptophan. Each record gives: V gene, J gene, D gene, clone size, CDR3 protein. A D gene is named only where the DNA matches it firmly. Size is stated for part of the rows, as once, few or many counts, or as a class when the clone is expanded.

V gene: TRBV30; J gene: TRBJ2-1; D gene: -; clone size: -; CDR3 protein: AFTSGIVHEQF
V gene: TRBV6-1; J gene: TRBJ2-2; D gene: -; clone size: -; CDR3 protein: ASSETSRGELF
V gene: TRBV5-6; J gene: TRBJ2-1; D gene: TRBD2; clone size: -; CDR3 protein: ASSYAGLANNEQF
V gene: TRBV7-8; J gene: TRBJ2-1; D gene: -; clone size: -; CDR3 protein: ASSLVPGFHNEQF
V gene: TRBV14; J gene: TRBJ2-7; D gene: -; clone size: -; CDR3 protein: ASSFAGSEQY
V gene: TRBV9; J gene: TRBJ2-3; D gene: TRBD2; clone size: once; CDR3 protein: ASSVAPLSSGSTDTQY
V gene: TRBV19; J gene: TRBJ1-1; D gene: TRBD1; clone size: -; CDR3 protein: ATRTGGTEAF
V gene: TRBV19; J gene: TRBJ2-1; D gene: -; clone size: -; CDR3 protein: ASSRASEDNEQF
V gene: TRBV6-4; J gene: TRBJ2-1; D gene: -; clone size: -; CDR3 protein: ASSDSDNNEQF
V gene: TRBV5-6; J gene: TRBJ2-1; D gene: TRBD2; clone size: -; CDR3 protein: ASSTGLRYNEQF
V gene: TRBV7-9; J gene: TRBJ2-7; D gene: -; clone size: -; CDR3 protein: ASSYGGGYEQY
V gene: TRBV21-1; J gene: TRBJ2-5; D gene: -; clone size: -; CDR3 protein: ASSKAPRLQGRETQY
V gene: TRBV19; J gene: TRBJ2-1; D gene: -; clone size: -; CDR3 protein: ASSPGTFPEQF
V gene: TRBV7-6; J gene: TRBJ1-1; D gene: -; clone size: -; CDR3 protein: ASRPGGGWMNTEAF
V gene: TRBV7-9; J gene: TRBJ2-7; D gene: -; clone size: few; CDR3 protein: ASSSSVYEQY
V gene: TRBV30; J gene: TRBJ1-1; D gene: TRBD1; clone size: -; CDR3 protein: ASNRQGWGYMNTEAF
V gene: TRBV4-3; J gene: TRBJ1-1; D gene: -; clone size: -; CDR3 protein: ASSQDQGRAF
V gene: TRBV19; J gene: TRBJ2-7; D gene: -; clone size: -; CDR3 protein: ASTPVLDRGFSTSYEQY
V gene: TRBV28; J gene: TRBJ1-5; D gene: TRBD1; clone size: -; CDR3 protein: ASSLYLPGQSQPQH
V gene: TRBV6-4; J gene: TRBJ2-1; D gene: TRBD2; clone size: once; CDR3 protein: ASRTDSGNHNEQF
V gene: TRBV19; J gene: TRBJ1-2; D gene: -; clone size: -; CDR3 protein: ASSIDGSAVIRGYT
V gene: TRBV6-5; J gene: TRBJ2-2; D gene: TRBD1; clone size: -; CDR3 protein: ASSYPRGPTGELF
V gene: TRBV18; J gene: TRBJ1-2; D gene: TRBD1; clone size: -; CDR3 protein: ASSQGTGYGYT
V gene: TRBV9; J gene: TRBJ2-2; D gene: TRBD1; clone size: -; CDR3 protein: ASSTRRWTGQETGELF
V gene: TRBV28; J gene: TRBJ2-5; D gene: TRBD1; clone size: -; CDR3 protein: ASRPTGVRETQY
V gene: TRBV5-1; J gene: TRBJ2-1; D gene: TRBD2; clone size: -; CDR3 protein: ASSLDLAGNSYNEQF